Listed below are T cell receptor beta chains from one sample, sequenced in a study of T cell responses to AZD1222 COVID-19 vaccine. Method: immunoSEQ multiplex PCR; TCRdb's copy keeps in-frame clones and lacks some. In the table there are some 100,000 clones, 90% of which are singletons. The sample in question was peripheral blood, obtained on day 0 of AZD1222 vaccination. These receptors were collected from an adult in good health. Each CDR3 is given with its conserved first and last residue. D genes are given only for firm matches. A row's size may be missing; if present it is once, few, many or a size class.

abundance,j_gene,v_gene,d_gene,CDR3aa,CDR3nt
NA,TRBJ1-2,TRBV5-4,TRBD1,CASSFTGTGLGYTF,TGTGCCAGCAGCTTTACCGGGACAGGGCTCGGCTACACCTTC
once,TRBJ2-7,TRBV12-5,NA,CASGTPRTGLYSYEQYF,TGTGCTAGTGGTACCCCCAGAACAGGGCTCTACTCCTACGAGCAGTACTTC
NA,TRBJ1-1,TRBV5-8,TRBD1,CASSLFGTVNTEAFF,TGTGCCAGCAGCTTATTCGGGACAGTGAACACTGAAGCTTTCTTT
NA,TRBJ1-2,TRBV24-1,NA,CATSDLQGGIGGYTF,TGTGCCACCAGTGATTTGCAAGGGGGAATCGGGGGCTACACCTTC
once,TRBJ2-3,TRBV4-1,TRBD2,CASSHLAGVGPDTQYF,TGCGCCAGCAGCCATCTAGCGGGTGTAGGTCCAGATACGCAGTATTTT
NA,TRBJ1-1,TRBV4-1,NA,CASSQPGPTEAFF,TGCGCCAGCAGCCAACCCGGGCCCACTGAAGCTTTCTTT
NA,TRBJ1-2,TRBV4-1,NA,CASSPRGGAMDGYTF,TGCGCCAGCAGCCCCAGAGGGGGGGCGATGGATGGCTACACCTTC
NA,TRBJ2-7,TRBV10-3,NA,CAISRGHIYEQYF,TGTGCCATCAGTCGGGGACATATCTACGAGCAGTACTTC
NA,TRBJ2-7,TRBV15,NA,CATSRERYYEQYF,TGTGCCACCAGCAGAGAACGGTACTACGAGCAGTACTTC
NA,TRBJ1-1,TRBV7-9,NA,CASSFQHRNTEAFF,TGTGCCAGCAGCTTCCAACACCGGAACACTGAAGCTTTCTTT
NA,TRBJ1-2,TRBV3-1/TRBV3-2,TRBD1,CASSASGTDGYTF,TGTGCCAGCAGCGCGTCCGGGACAGATGGCTACACCTTC
NA,TRBJ1-5,TRBV28,NA,CASSLGRGNQPQHF,TGTGCCAGCAGTTTAGGCCGCGGCAATCAGCCCCAGCATTTT
NA,TRBJ2-2,TRBV7-2,NA,CASSSRSGTGELFF,TGTGCCAGCAGCTCACGTAGCGGCACCGGGGAGCTGTTTTTT
NA,TRBJ1-5,TRBV28,NA,CASSLQRQPQHF,TGTGCCAGCAGTTTACAGAGACAGCCCCAGCATTTT
NA,TRBJ2-3,TRBV13,NA,CASSKGGPRTTDTQYF,TGTGCCAGCAGCAAAGGTGGCCCGCGGACCACAGATACGCAGTATTTT
NA,TRBJ1-1,TRBV7-9,NA,CASSLAREAFF,TGTGCCAGCAGCTTAGCCAGGGAAGCTTTCTTT
NA,TRBJ2-1,TRBV19,TRBD2,CASSIMGHRPSGNYNEQFF,TGTGCCAGTAGTATAATGGGACATCGACCTAGCGGGAACTACAATGAGCAGTTCTTC
once,TRBJ1-2,TRBV2,NA,CASSEEGTTNYGYTF,TGTGCCAGCAGTGAAGAAGGGACAACTAACTATGGCTACACCTTC
once,TRBJ1-2,TRBV7-6,NA,CASSLGGEHVGKYGYTF,TGTGCCAGCAGCTTAGGAGGAGAACACGTGGGGAAATATGGCTACACCTTC
NA,TRBJ2-2,TRBV7-9,NA,CASSPLTRSTGELFF,TGTGCCAGCAGCCCACTGACACGGAGCACCGGGGAGCTGTTTTTT
NA,TRBJ2-7,TRBV10-3,TRBD1,CATKTGSGEQYF,TGTGCCACCAAGACAGGGTCGGGCGAGCAGTACTTC
NA,TRBJ2-7,TRBV28,NA,CATRLGWGYYEQYF,TGTGCCACTCGCCTTGGGTGGGGTTACTACGAGCAGTACTTC
NA,TRBJ1-4,TRBV2,NA,CASSEAKFGQSNEKLFF,TGTGCCAGCAGTGAAGCAAAGTTTGGACAGTCTAATGAAAAACTGTTTTTT
NA,TRBJ1-6,TRBV10-3,TRBD1,CAISERGRGRPYNSPLHF,TGTGCCATCAGTGAGCGGGGCAGGGGGCGCCCCTATAATTCACCCCTCCACTTT
NA,TRBJ2-7,TRBV6-2/TRBV6-3,NA,CASSPGGMGVSYEQYF,TGTGCCAGCAGCCCTGGAGGAATGGGGGTTTCCTACGAGCAGTACTTC
NA,TRBJ2-3,TRBV6-5,NA,CASKGGPSADTQYF,TGTGCCAGCAAAGGGGGGCCGTCCGCAGATACGCAGTATTTT
NA,TRBJ1-1,TRBV6-5,NA,CASSFQSGGTEAFF,TGTGCCAGCAGTTTCCAGTCTGGCGGAACTGAAGCTTTCTTT
NA,TRBJ1-3,TRBV6-1,NA,CASSEWGSGNTIYF,TGTGCCAGCAGTGAGTGGGGCTCTGGAAACACCATATATTTT
NA,TRBJ1-1,TRBV29-1,NA,CSVPEARGGRTEAFF,TGCAGCGTTCCGGAAGCGAGGGGAGGGAGGACTGAAGCTTTCTTT
NA,TRBJ2-7,TRBV28,TRBD2,CASSPTSGGLYEQYF,TGTGCCAGCAGTCCGACTAGCGGGGGACTTTACGAGCAGTACTTC
NA,TRBJ1-3,TRBV27,TRBD1,CASSAGTGGTGNTIYF,TGTGCCAGCAGCGCCGGGACAGGGGGGACTGGAAACACCATATATTTT
NA,TRBJ2-7,TRBV9,TRBD2,CASSVGLAGDAYEQYF,TGTGCCAGCAGCGTCGGACTAGCGGGGGACGCCTACGAGCAGTACTTC
NA,TRBJ2-7,TRBV19,TRBD2,CASSISGLAYEQYF,TGTGCCAGTAGTATTTCGGGACTAGCCTACGAGCAGTACTTC
NA,TRBJ1-5,TRBV5-1,NA,CASSLEGRSNQPQHF,TGCGCCAGCAGCTTGGAGGGTAGAAGCAATCAGCCCCAGCATTTT
NA,TRBJ2-7,TRBV6-1,NA,CASSERSSLSSYEQYF,TGTGCCAGCAGTGAACGCAGCTCGTTGAGCTCCTACGAGCAGTACTTC
NA,TRBJ2-1,TRBV7-8,TRBD1,CASSLEAGGWNEQFF,TGTGCCAGCAGCTTAGAGGCAGGGGGATGGAATGAGCAGTTCTTC
NA,TRBJ1-1,TRBV5-1,NA,CASRTGSIDTEAFF,TGCGCCAGCAGGACCGGGTCCATCGACACTGAAGCTTTCTTT
NA,TRBJ2-2,TRBV7-9,NA,CASSYAVSSAAGELFF,TGTGCCAGCAGCTACGCCGTATCTTCCGCGGCCGGGGAGCTGTTTTTT
NA,TRBJ1-5,TRBV3-1/TRBV3-2,NA,CASSYRDGNQPQHF,TGTGCCAGCAGCTACAGGGATGGCAATCAGCCCCAGCATTTT
NA,TRBJ1-2,TRBV28,NA,CASSSDYGYTF,TGTGCCAGCAGTTCGGATTATGGCTACACCTTC
NA,TRBJ1-1,TRBV27,NA,CASSLMGVGGTEAFF,TGTGCCAGCAGTTTAATGGGAGTGGGGGGAACTGAAGCTTTCTTT
NA,TRBJ1-2,TRBV7-9,NA,CASSLSIRLGADGYTF,TGTGCCAGCAGCTTAAGTATCCGATTAGGGGCTGATGGCTACACCTTC
once,TRBJ2-2,TRBV9,TRBD2,CASSLAGETTGELFF,TGTGCCAGCAGCTTAGCGGGGGAGACCACCGGGGAGCTGTTTTTT
NA,TRBJ1-1,TRBV19,NA,CASSLRDTEAFF,TGTGCCAGTAGCCTCAGGGACACTGAAGCTTTCTTT
NA,TRBJ2-2,TRBV29-1,NA,CSGGDPNTGELFF,TGCAGCGGGGGGGACCCGAACACCGGGGAGCTGTTTTTT
NA,TRBJ1-1,TRBV5-1,NA,CASSLEWPTNTEAFF,TGCGCCAGCAGCTTGGAGTGGCCCACTAACACTGAAGCTTTCTTT
NA,TRBJ2-7,TRBV10-3,NA,CAISESRWGITYEQYF,TGTGCCATCAGTGAGTCCAGGTGGGGGATAACCTACGAGCAGTACTTC
NA,TRBJ1-1,TRBV27,TRBD1,CASSAGTVPNTEAFF,TGTGCCAGCAGCGCCGGGACAGTGCCGAACACTGAAGCTTTCTTT
once,TRBJ2-4,TRBV5-1,NA,CASSLGLAIAKNIQYF,TGCGCCAGCAGCTTGGGACTTGCTATAGCCAAAAACATTCAGTACTTC
NA,TRBJ2-2,TRBV5-6,TRBD1,CASSLPDREAANTGELFF,TGTGCCAGCAGCTTGCCGGACAGGGAAGCCGCGAACACCGGGGAGCTGTTTTTT
NA,TRBJ1-1,TRBV9,NA,CASSVDSGAATEAFF,TGTGCCAGCAGCGTAGACTCGGGGGCCGCCACTGAAGCTTTCTTT
NA,TRBJ1-1,TRBV11-2,NA,CASSLNTEDEAFF,TGTGCCAGCAGCTTGAACACAGAAGATGAAGCTTTCTTT
NA,TRBJ1-6,TRBV20-1,TRBD1,CSASHGQGSYNSPLHF,TGCAGTGCTAGTCACGGACAGGGATCCTATAATTCACCCCTCCACTTT
NA,TRBJ1-5,TRBV6-1,NA,CASSDRYQPQHF,TGTGCCAGCAGTGACAGATATCAGCCCCAGCATTTT